Here is one T cell receptor (beta chain) with its context. Looked up from germline, CDR1 is MNHEY and CDR2 is SVGAGI. This CDR3 is 14 amino acids long. V gave up 0 bases and J gave up 5 bases, with 10 bases separating them. Profiling relied on immunoSEQ multiplex PCR, and the TCRdb table lists in-frame clones only, not all of them. The repertoire holds some 180,000 clones, with around four fifths as singletons. The sample is drawn from a study of blood T cell repertoires in COVID-19. The chain has TRBV6-5 and TRBJ2-5; D is unresolved. What was sequenced was peripheral blood. This TCR came from a woman older than 75 with active or convalescent COVID-19. The CDR3 loop is CASSYSKARETQYF. For the CDR3, the DNA is TGTGCCAGCAGTTACTCGAAGGCGAGGGAGACCCAGTACTTC.